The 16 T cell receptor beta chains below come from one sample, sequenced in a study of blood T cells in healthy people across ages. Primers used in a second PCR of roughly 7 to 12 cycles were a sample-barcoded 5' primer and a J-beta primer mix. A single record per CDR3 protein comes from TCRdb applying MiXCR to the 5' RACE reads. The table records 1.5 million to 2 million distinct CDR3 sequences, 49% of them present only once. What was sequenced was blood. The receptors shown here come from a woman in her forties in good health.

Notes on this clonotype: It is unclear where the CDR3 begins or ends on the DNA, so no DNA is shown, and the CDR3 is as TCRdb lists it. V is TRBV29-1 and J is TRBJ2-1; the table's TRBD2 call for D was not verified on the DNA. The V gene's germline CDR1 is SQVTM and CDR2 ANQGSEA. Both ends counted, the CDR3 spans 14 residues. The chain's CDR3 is CSVDDFRGALEQFF.

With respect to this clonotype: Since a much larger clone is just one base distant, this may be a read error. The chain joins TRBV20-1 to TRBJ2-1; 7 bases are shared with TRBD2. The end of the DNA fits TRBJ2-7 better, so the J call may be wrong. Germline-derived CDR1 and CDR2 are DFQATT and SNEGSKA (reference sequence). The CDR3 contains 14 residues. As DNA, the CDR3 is TGCAGTGCTAGCGGGGGGAGCTCCTACAATGAGCAGTACTTC. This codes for CSASGGSSYNEQYF.

The CDR3 DNA reads as TGTGCCAGCAGCTGGAATGGACAGGCGAATCAGCCCCAGCATTTT. Protein sequence: CASSWNGQANQPQHF. V gene TRBV7-2 combines with J gene TRBJ1-5, with 7 nucleotides matching TRBD1. With V trimmed by 4 bases and J by 4 bases, 7 bases remained unmatched. This CDR3 is 15 amino acids long. Germline values: CDR1 SGHTA, CDR2 FQGNSA.

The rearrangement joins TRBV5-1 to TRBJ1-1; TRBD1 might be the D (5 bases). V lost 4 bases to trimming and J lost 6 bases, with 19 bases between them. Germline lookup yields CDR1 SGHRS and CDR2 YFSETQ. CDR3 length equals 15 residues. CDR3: CASSGTTTGTAEAFF. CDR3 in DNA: TGCGCCAGCAGCGGTACTACGACGGGGACGGCTGAAGCTTTCTTT.

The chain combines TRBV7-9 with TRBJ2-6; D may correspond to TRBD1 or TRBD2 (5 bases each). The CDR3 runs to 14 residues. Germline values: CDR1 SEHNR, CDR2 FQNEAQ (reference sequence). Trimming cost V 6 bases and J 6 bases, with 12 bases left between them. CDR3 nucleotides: TGTGCCAGCAGGTTGGGGACGGTGGCCAACGTCCTGACTTTC. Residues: CASRLGTVANVLTF.

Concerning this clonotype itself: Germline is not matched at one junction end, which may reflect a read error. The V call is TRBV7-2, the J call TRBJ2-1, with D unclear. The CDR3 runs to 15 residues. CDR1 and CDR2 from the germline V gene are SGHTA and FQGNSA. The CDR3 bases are TGTGCCAGCAGCTTAGAAAGTTCAGCCTACAATGGGCAGTTCTTC. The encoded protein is CASSLESSAYNGQFF.

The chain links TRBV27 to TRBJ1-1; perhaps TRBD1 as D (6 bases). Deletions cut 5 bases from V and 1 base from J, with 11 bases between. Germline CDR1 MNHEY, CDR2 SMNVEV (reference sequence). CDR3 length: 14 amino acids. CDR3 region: CASSRKGGNTEAFF. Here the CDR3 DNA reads TGTGCCAGCAGTCGCAAGGGGGGGAACACTGAAGCTTTCTTT.

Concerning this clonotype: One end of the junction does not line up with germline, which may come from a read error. This CDR3 reads CTSSLDSSGVSSNEQFF. In DNA form, the CDR3 reads TGTACCAGCAGTTTAGATAGTAGCGGGGTCTCCTCGAATGAGCAGTTCTTC. The chain recombines TRBV12-3 or TRBV12-4 with TRBJ2-1, with 8 nucleotides matching TRBD2. The CDR3 is 17 amino acids.

CDR3 sequence reads: CASSRDPRNEKLFF. CDR3 DNA sequence: TGTGCCAGCAGTCGGGACCCTCGTAATGAAAAACTGTTTTTT. The chain has TRBV27 and TRBJ1-4; possibly TRBD1 for D (5 bases). V gave up 5 bases and J gave up 4 bases, with 11 bases separating them. In germline, CDR1 is MNHEY, CDR2 SMNVEV (reference sequence). There are 14 residues in the CDR3.

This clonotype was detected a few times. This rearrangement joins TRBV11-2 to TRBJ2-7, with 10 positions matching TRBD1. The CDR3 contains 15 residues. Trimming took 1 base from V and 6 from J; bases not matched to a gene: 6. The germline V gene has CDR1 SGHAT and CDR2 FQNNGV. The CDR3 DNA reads TGTGCCAGCAGCTTAGCCGGGACAGGGGTGGGCGAGCAGTACTTC. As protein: CASSLAGTGVGEQYF.

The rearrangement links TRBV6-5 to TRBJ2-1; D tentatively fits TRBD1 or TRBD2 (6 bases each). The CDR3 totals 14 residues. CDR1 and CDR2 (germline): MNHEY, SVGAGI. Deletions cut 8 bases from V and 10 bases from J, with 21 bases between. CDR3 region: CASAPITGGVEQFF. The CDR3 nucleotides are TGTGCCAGCGCCCCCATAACCGGGGGCGTGGAGCAGTTCTTC.

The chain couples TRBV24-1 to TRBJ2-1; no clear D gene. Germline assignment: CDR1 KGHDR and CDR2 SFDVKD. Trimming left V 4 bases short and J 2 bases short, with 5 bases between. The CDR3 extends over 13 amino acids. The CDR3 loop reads CATSDGAYNEQFF. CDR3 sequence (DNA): TGTGCCACCAGTGACGGAGCCTACAATGAGCAGTTCTTC.

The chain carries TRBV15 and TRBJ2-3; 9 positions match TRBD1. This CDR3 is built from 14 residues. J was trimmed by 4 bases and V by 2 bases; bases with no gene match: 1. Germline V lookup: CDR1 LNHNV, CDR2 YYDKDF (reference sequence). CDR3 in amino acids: CATSRHRGPDTQYF. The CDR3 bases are TGTGCCACCAGCAGACACAGGGGGCCAGATACGCAGTATTTT.

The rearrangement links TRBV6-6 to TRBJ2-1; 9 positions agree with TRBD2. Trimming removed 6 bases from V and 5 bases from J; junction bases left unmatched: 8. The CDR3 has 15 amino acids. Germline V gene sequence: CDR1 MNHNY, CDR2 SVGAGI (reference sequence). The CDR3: CASRGSSGVNNEQFF. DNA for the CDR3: TGTGCCAGCAGAGGGTCTAGCGGGGTCAACAATGAGCAGTTCTTC.

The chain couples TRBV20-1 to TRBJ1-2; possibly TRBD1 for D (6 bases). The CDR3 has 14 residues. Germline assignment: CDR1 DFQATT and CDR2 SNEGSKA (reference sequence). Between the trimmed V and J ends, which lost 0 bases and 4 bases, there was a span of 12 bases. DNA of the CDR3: TGCAGTGCTAGAGATTGGGGGGGCCTCTATGGCTACACCTTC. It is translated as CSARDWGGLYGYTF.

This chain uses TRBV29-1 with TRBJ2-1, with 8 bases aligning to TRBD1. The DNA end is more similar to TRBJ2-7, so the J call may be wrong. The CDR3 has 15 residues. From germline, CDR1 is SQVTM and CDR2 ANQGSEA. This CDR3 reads CSVGHRGKSYNEQYF. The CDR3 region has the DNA TGCAGCGTCGGCCACAGGGGGAAATCCTACAATGAGCAGTACTTC.